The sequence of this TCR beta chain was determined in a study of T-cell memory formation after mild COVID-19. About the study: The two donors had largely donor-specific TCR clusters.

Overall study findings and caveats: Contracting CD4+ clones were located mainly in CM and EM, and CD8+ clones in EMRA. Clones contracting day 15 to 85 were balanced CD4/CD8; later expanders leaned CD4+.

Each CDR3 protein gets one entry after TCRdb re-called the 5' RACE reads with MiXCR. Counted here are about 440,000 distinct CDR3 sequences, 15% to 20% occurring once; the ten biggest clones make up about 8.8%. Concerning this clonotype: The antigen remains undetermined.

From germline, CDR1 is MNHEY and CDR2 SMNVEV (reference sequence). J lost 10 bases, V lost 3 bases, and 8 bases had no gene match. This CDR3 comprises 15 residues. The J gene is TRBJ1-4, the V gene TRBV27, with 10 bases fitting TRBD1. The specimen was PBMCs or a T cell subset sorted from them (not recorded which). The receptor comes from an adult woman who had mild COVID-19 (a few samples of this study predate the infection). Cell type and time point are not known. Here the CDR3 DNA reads TGTGCCAGCAGTTTTCAGACAGGGGGCGTTGGAAAACTGTTTTTT. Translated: CASSFQTGGVGKLFF.